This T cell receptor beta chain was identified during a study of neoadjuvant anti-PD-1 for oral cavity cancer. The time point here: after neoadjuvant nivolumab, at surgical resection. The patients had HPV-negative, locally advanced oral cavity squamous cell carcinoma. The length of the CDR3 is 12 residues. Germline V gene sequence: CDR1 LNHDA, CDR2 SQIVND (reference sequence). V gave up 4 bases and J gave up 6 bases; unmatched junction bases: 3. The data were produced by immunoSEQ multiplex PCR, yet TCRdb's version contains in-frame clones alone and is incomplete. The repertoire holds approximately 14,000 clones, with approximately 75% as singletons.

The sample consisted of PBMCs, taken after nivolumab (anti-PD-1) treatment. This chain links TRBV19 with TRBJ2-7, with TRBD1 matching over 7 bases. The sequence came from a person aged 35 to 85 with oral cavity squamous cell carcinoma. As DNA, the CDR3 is TGTGCCAGTAGTACCCGGGACAGCGAGCAGTACTTC. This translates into CASSTRDSEQYF.